This is a list of T cell receptor beta chains from one sample in a study of T cell changes during pregnancy in multiple sclerosis. The assay was immunoSEQ multiplex PCR, and TCRdb's table has in-frame clones only and misses some. The data contain tens of thousands of clones, around 92% of them singletons. This sample comprised peripheral blood, obtained in the third trimester of pregnancy. Receptors were obtained from a female donor in good health, enrolled as a control in a pregnancy study. Each CDR3 is given with its conserved first and last residue. Fields, in order: CDR3 protein, CDR3 DNA, CDR3 length, clone size, J gene, V gene, D gene. D genes are given only for firm matches. Size values are once, few and many counts, or a class for expanded clones, and some rows have none.

CDR3: CASSLGYSEQFF
DNA: TGTGCCAGCAGCTTAGGATACAGTGAGCAGTTCTTC
length: 12
size: NA
J: TRBJ2-1
V: TRBV11-3
D: NA

CDR3: CASNIGGITYEQYF
DNA: TGCGCCAGCAACATAGGGGGTATCACTTACGAGCAGTACTTC
length: 14
size: NA
J: TRBJ2-7
V: TRBV5-1
D: NA

CDR3: CASSGTGNQPQHF
DNA: TGTGCCAGCAGTGGGACAGGGAATCAGCCCCAGCATTTT
length: 13
size: NA
J: TRBJ1-5
V: TRBV2
D: TRBD1

CDR3: CASRGQNQPQHF
DNA: TGTGCCAGCAGGGGACAGAATCAGCCCCAGCATTTT
length: 12
size: NA
J: TRBJ1-5
V: TRBV25-1
D: TRBD1

CDR3: CASRALATYNEQFF
DNA: TGTGCCAGCAGAGCACTAGCTACCTACAATGAGCAGTTCTTC
length: 14
size: NA
J: TRBJ2-1
V: TRBV28
D: NA

CDR3: CASSFKRGLQYF
DNA: TGTGCCAGCAGCTTCAAAAGGGGCCTCCAGTACTTC
length: 12
size: NA
J: TRBJ2-4
V: TRBV7-2
D: NA

CDR3: CASCVGEDTEAFF
DNA: TGTGCCAGCTGCGTCGGGGAAGACACTGAAGCTTTCTTT
length: 13
size: NA
J: TRBJ1-1
V: TRBV18
D: NA

CDR3: CASSSRTGGYGYTF
DNA: TGTGCCAGCAGCTCAAGGACAGGGGGCTATGGCTACACCTTC
length: 14
size: NA
J: TRBJ1-2
V: TRBV7-9
D: TRBD1

CDR3: CSVLSLGAGGANVLTF
DNA: TGCAGCGTTCTCTCTCTGGGGGCGGGTGGGGCCAACGTCCTGACTTTC
length: 16
size: NA
J: TRBJ2-6
V: TRBV29-1
D: NA

CDR3: CASGGARVGLPDTEAFF
DNA: TGTGCCAGCGGCGGGGCAAGGGTCGGACTCCCCGACACTGAAGCTTTCTTT
length: 17
size: NA
J: TRBJ1-1
V: TRBV28
D: NA

CDR3: CASRRSRTANTEAFF
DNA: TGTGCCAGCAGGAGGTCCCGGACAGCGAACACTGAAGCTTTCTTT
length: 15
size: once
J: TRBJ1-1
V: TRBV27
D: NA

CDR3: CASSYSMRGELFF
DNA: TGTGCCAGCAGTTACTCGATGCGCGGGGAGCTGTTTTTT
length: 13
size: NA
J: TRBJ2-2
V: TRBV6-6
D: NA

CDR3: CASSDIFGPRGDQETQYF
DNA: TGTGCCAGCAGCGACATTTTTGGCCCGCGGGGGGACCAAGAGACCCAGTACTTC
length: 18
size: NA
J: TRBJ2-5
V: TRBV5-6
D: TRBD2

CDR3: CASSRLAASYNEQFF
DNA: TGTGCCAGCAGTCGACTAGCGGCCTCCTACAATGAGCAGTTCTTC
length: 15
size: NA
J: TRBJ2-1
V: TRBV11-2
D: TRBD2

CDR3: CASSLAVPSEQFF
DNA: TGTGCCAGCAGCTTGGCCGTCCCCAGTGAGCAGTTCTTC
length: 13
size: NA
J: TRBJ2-1
V: TRBV5-6
D: NA

CDR3: CASSLTGTGYYGYTF
DNA: TGTGCCAGCAGCTTAACCGGGACAGGGTACTATGGCTACACCTTC
length: 15
size: NA
J: TRBJ1-2
V: TRBV6-1
D: TRBD1

CDR3: CASSNSPLEETQYF
DNA: TGTGCCAGCAGTAACTCACCCCTGGAAGAGACCCAGTACTTC
length: 14
size: NA
J: TRBJ2-5
V: TRBV28
D: NA

CDR3: CSVEYSQSYEQYF
DNA: TGCAGCGTTGAATATAGCCAGTCCTACGAGCAGTACTTC
length: 13
size: NA
J: TRBJ2-7
V: TRBV29-1
D: NA

CDR3: CASSYGITGGNEQFF
DNA: TGTGCCAGCAGTTACGGGATCACGGGGGGAAATGAGCAGTTCTTC
length: 15
size: NA
J: TRBJ2-1
V: TRBV6-5
D: TRBD2

CDR3: CASRSRGQDQPQHF
DNA: TGTGCCAGCAGAAGTAGGGGGCAGGATCAGCCCCAGCATTTT
length: 14
size: NA
J: TRBJ1-5
V: TRBV2
D: TRBD1

CDR3: CASSPPGLAFGETQYF
DNA: TGTGCCAGCAGCCCACCGGGACTAGCCTTCGGGGAGACCCAGTACTTC
length: 16
size: NA
J: TRBJ2-5
V: TRBV7-2
D: TRBD2

CDR3: CASIPGQSIYEQYF
DNA: TGTGCCAGCATCCCGGGACAGAGCATCTACGAGCAGTACTTC
length: 14
size: NA
J: TRBJ2-7
V: TRBV2
D: TRBD1

CDR3: CSAGQGQTEAFF
DNA: TGCAGCGCGGGACAGGGGCAGACTGAAGCTTTCTTT
length: 12
size: NA
J: TRBJ1-1
V: TRBV29-1
D: TRBD1

CDR3: CASSLGTGYGYTF
DNA: TGTGCCAGCAGTTTAGGGACAGGGTATGGCTACACCTTC
length: 13
size: NA
J: TRBJ1-2
V: TRBV28
D: TRBD1

CDR3: CAISEAGVSSYEQYF
DNA: TGTGCCATCAGTGAAGCGGGAGTGAGTTCCTACGAGCAGTACTTC
length: 15
size: NA
J: TRBJ2-7
V: TRBV10-3
D: TRBD2

CDR3: CASSLAAGNTGELFF
DNA: TGCGCCAGCAGCTTAGCCGCAGGGAACACCGGGGAGCTGTTTTTT
length: 15
size: once
J: TRBJ2-2
V: TRBV5-1
D: NA

CDR3: CASSSGWTSGVDEQFF
DNA: TGCGCCAGCAGCTCCGGTTGGACTAGCGGGGTAGATGAGCAGTTCTTC
length: 16
size: NA
J: TRBJ2-1
V: TRBV5-1
D: TRBD2

CDR3: CASSLVRTGELFF
DNA: TGTGCTAGCAGCTTAGTCAGAACCGGGGAGCTGTTTTTT
length: 13
size: once
J: TRBJ2-2
V: TRBV7-7
D: NA

CDR3: CASSIKSSNAGELFF
DNA: TGTGCCAGTAGTATAAAGTCCAGTAACGCCGGGGAGCTGTTTTTT
length: 15
size: once
J: TRBJ2-2
V: TRBV19
D: NA

CDR3: CASSSTRGETQYF
DNA: TGTGCCAGCAGCTCTACCCGGGGGGAGACCCAGTACTTC
length: 13
size: NA
J: TRBJ2-5
V: TRBV7-2
D: NA

CDR3: CASSPLRNEKLFF
DNA: TGTGCCAGCTCACCCCTTAGAAATGAAAAACTGTTTTTT
length: 13
size: NA
J: TRBJ1-4
V: TRBV18
D: NA

CDR3: CASSYNRGEGQPQHF
DNA: TGTGCCAGCAGTTACAACCGGGGAGAAGGGCAGCCCCAGCATTTT
length: 15
size: NA
J: TRBJ1-5
V: TRBV6-5
D: NA

CDR3: CAISEPQGNTEAFF
DNA: TGTGCCATCAGTGAGCCCCAGGGGAACACTGAAGCTTTCTTT
length: 14
size: NA
J: TRBJ1-1
V: TRBV10-3
D: NA

CDR3: CASSAGTDTQYF
DNA: TGTGCCAGCAGCGCGGGTACGGATACGCAGTATTTT
length: 12
size: NA
J: TRBJ2-3
V: TRBV5-6
D: NA

CDR3: CASSPGTGGNYGYTF
DNA: TGTGCCAGCAGCCCAGGGACAGGGGGTAACTATGGCTACACCTTC
length: 15
size: NA
J: TRBJ1-2
V: TRBV4-2
D: TRBD1

CDR3: CASSEGRASRNF
DNA: TGTGCCAGCAGTGAGGGCAGGGCATCAAGAAACTTC
length: 12
size: NA
J: TRBJ2-5
V: TRBV2
D: NA

CDR3: CASSLRDRGNEQFF
DNA: TGTGCCAGCAGCTTAAGGGACAGGGGGAATGAGCAGTTCTTC
length: 14
size: NA
J: TRBJ2-1
V: TRBV7-9
D: TRBD1

CDR3: CASSPAGGPREAFF
DNA: TGTGCCAGCAGCCCTGCCGGGGGGCCCCGGGAAGCTTTCTTT
length: 14
size: NA
J: TRBJ1-1
V: TRBV9
D: NA

CDR3: CASIPVRGTEAFF
DNA: TGTGCCAGCATCCCGGTTCGGGGCACTGAAGCTTTCTTT
length: 13
size: few
J: TRBJ1-1
V: TRBV7-9
D: NA

CDR3: CASSLVIVSALQGAIDTQYF
DNA: TGTGCCAGCAGCTTGGTAATCGTCTCGGCCTTACAGGGGGCTATAGATACGCAGTATTTT
length: 20
size: NA
J: TRBJ2-3
V: TRBV5-8
D: TRBD1

CDR3: CASSQTTGDREAFF
DNA: TGTGCCAGCAGCCAGACCACAGGGGATCGCGAAGCTTTCTTT
length: 14
size: NA
J: TRBJ1-1
V: TRBV4-2
D: TRBD1

CDR3: CASSLGLANTEAFF
DNA: TGTGCCAGCAGCTTGGGTTTGGCGAACACTGAAGCTTTCTTT
length: 14
size: NA
J: TRBJ1-1
V: TRBV5-4
D: NA

CDR3: CASSPRAAQRADTQYF
DNA: TGTGCCAGCAGCCCCCGAGCGGCCCAGCGGGCAGATACGCAGTATTTT
length: 16
size: NA
J: TRBJ2-3
V: TRBV14
D: NA

CDR3: CASSYRGSNQPQHF
DNA: TGTGCCAGCAGTTACAGAGGCAGCAATCAGCCCCAGCATTTT
length: 14
size: once
J: TRBJ1-5
V: TRBV6-5
D: NA

CDR3: CASSQPTGGSGQDTQYF
DNA: TGCGCCAGCAGTCAGCCCACGGGCGGGAGTGGTCAAGATACGCAGTATTTT
length: 17
size: NA
J: TRBJ2-3
V: TRBV23-1
D: TRBD2

CDR3: CASSFNNQPQHF
DNA: TGTGCCAGCAGCTTCAACAATCAGCCCCAGCATTTT
length: 12
size: NA
J: TRBJ1-5
V: TRBV11-2
D: NA

CDR3: CASSLEPYGYTF
DNA: TGTGCCAGCAGCCTCGAGCCCTATGGCTACACCTTC
length: 12
size: NA
J: TRBJ1-2
V: TRBV6-6
D: NA

CDR3: CASSELGTGKLQHF
DNA: TGTGCCAGCAGTGAATTAGGGACAGGGAAGCTCCAGCATTTT
length: 14
size: NA
J: TRBJ1-5
V: TRBV25-1
D: TRBD1

CDR3: CASSEEGAGGETQYF
DNA: TGTGCCAGCAGTGAAGAGGGGGCAGGGGGCGAGACCCAGTACTTC
length: 15
size: NA
J: TRBJ2-5
V: TRBV2
D: TRBD1

CDR3: CASSQGGTSGRRVLSTDTQYF
DNA: TGTGCCAGCAGCCAAGGCGGGACTAGCGGGAGACGGGTTCTGAGTACAGATACGCAGTATTTT
length: 21
size: NA
J: TRBJ2-3
V: TRBV4-2
D: TRBD2

CDR3: CASSFGTGGYEQYF
DNA: TGTGCCAGCAGCTTCGGGACAGGGGGCTACGAGCAGTACTTC
length: 14
size: NA
J: TRBJ2-7
V: TRBV7-2
D: TRBD1

CDR3: CAWSVQATSTDTQYF
DNA: TGTGCCTGGAGTGTACAGGCGACTAGCACAGATACGCAGTATTTT
length: 15
size: NA
J: TRBJ2-3
V: TRBV30
D: NA

CDR3: CASSSRHAMNTGELFF
DNA: TGTGCCAGCAGTTCCCGCCACGCTATGAACACCGGGGAGCTGTTTTTT
length: 16
size: NA
J: TRBJ2-2
V: TRBV28
D: NA

CDR3: CASSLAGASQYF
DNA: TGTGCCAGCAGCTTAGCTGGAGCTTCCCAGTACTTC
length: 12
size: once
J: TRBJ2-5
V: TRBV7-8
D: NA

CDR3: CASSPTAGTASTDTQYF
DNA: TGTGCCAGCTCACCCACCGCGGGGACTGCTAGCACAGATACGCAGTATTTT
length: 17
size: NA
J: TRBJ2-3
V: TRBV18
D: NA

CDR3: CASSYSGSNTGELFF
DNA: TGTGCCAGCAGCTATAGCGGGAGTAACACCGGGGAGCTGTTTTTT
length: 15
size: NA
J: TRBJ2-2
V: TRBV7-2
D: TRBD2

CDR3: CASRTGLAGGSSYNEQFF
DNA: TGTGCCAGCAGGACGGGACTAGCGGGGGGGAGCTCCTACAATGAGCAGTTCTTC
length: 18
size: few
J: TRBJ2-1
V: TRBV5-4
D: TRBD2

CDR3: CASSLREPSYEQYF
DNA: TGTGCCAGCAGTTTAAGGGAGCCTTCCTACGAGCAGTACTTC
length: 14
size: NA
J: TRBJ2-7
V: TRBV28
D: NA

CDR3: CASRAPGQGVREQFF
DNA: TGCGCCAGCAGAGCCCCGGGACAGGGCGTCAGGGAGCAGTTCTTC
length: 15
size: NA
J: TRBJ2-1
V: TRBV5-1
D: TRBD1